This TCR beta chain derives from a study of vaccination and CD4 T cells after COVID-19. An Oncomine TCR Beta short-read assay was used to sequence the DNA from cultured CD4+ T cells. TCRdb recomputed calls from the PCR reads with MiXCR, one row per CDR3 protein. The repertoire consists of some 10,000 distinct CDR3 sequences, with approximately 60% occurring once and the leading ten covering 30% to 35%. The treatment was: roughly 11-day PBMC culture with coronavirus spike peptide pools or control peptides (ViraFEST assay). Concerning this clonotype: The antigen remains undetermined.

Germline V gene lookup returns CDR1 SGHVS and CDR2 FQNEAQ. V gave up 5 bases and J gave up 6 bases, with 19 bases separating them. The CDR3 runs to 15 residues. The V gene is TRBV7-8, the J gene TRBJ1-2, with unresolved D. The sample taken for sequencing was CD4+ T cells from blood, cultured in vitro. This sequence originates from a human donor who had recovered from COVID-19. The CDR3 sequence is CASSPTRGLGNGYTF. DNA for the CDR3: TGTGCCAGCAGCCCCACCCGGGGATTGGGGAATGGCTACACCTTC.